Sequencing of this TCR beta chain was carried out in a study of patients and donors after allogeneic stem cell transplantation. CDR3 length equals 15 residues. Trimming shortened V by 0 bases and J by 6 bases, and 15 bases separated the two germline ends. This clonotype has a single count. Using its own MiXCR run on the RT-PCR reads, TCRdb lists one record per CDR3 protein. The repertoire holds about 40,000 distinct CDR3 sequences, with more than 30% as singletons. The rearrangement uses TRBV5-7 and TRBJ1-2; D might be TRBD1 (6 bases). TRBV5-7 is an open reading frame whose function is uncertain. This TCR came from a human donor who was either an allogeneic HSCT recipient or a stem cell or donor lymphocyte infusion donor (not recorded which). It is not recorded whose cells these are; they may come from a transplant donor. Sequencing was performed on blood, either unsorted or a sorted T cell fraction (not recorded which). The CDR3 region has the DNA TGTGCCAGCAGCTTGGGACAGGCCGGGGGCGATGGCTACACCTTC. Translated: CASSLGQAGGDGYTF.